The 22 T cell receptor beta chains below come from one sample, sequenced in a study of post-analysis software for immune sequencing data. General observations from the study: Compared with controls, patients had more of 4 to 6 TRBV segments, including TRBV5-6, TRBV5-1 and TRBV20-1.

Unique molecular identifiers were carried by the TCR beta cDNA libraries. TCRdb fed the PCR reads into MiXCR, producing one record per CDR3 protein. The sample lists about 540,000 distinct CDR3 sequences, 34% occurring once. These TCRs' antigens remain unknown. Sequenced: blood. These receptors were collected from a girl aged 2-17 years with multiple sclerosis.

J is TRBJ1-1 and V is TRBV5-1, with no clear D. The V end lost 3 bases, the J end lost 5 bases, and 11 bases lay between the germline ends. The CDR3 is 13 residues long. Germline CDR1 is SGHRS and CDR2 is YFSETQ. The DNA for the CDR3 is TGCGCCAGCAGCTCCACGGAGTGGACTGAAGCTTTCTTT. It translates to CASSSTEWTEAFF. Together with reference TRBV5-1 and TRBJ1-1, the CDR3 gives the full variable domain: KAGVTQTPRYLIKTRGQQVTLSCSPISGHRSVSWYQQTPGQGLQFLFEYFSETQRNKGNFPGRFSGRQFSNSRSEMNVSTLELGDSALYLCASSSTEWTEAFFGQGTRLTVV.

This chain links TRBV5-1 with TRBJ1-2; 8 nucleotides agree with TRBD1. Germline V gene sequence: CDR1 SGHRS, CDR2 YFSETQ. Unmatched junction bases numbered 17, after V lost 6 bases and J lost 4 bases. This CDR3 region has 17 residues. CDR3 protein: CASKLSSGTGGGYGYTF. CDR3 coding DNA: TGCGCCAGCAAGCTATCAAGTGGAACAGGGGGAGGCTATGGCTACACCTTC.

This clonotype was picked up a small number of times. This chain joins TRBV3-1 and TRBJ1-2, with D hard to call. Trimming took off 0 bases at V and 8 bases at J, with 7 bases between the two ends. Germline V gives CDR1 LGHDT, CDR2 YNNKEL (reference sequence). CDR3 length: 12 amino acids. The CDR3 spells CASSQDLRGYTF. CDR3 bases: TGTGCCAGCAGCCAAGATCTCCGAGGCTACACCTTC.

This clonotype was counted a few times. The chain has TRBV9 and TRBJ2-3, with D tentatively TRBD2 (5 bases). CDR3 length: 14 residues. Germline assignment: CDR1 SGDLS and CDR2 YYNGEE. V lost 4 bases to trimming and J lost 2 bases, with 11 bases between them. The CDR3 bases are TGTGCCAGCAGCCCCACCGGGGACACAGATACGCAGTATTTT. Its translation: CASSPTGDTDTQYF. Full variable domain (rest looked up from reference TRBV9 and TRBJ2-3): DSGVTQTPKHLITATGQRVTLRCSPRSGDLSVYWYQQSLDQGLQFLIQYYNGEERAKGNILERFSAQQFPDLHSELNLSSLELGDSALYFCASSPTGDTDTQYFGPGTRLTVL.

The rearrangement links TRBV9 to TRBJ1-4, with 7 bases identical to TRBD1. This CDR3 region has 13 residues. The V gene's germline CDR1 is SGDLS and CDR2 YYNGEE. The V gene end was trimmed by 3 bases and the J gene end by 5 bases; junction bases not matched to a gene: 1. The CDR3 sequence: CASSATGNEKLFF. The CDR3 region has the DNA TGTGCCAGCAGCGCGACAGGGAATGAAAAACTGTTTTTT.

This clonotype showed up just a few times. The V gene is TRBV4-1, the J gene TRBJ2-2, with 8 bases aligning to TRBD2. The V segment lost 4 bases and the J segment 4 bases; nucleotides outside the gene matches: 5. Germline V CDR1 and CDR2: MGHRA, YSYEKL. The CDR3 length is 15 residues. This CDR3 reads CASSPAGEGTGELFF. Here the CDR3 DNA reads TGCGCCAGCAGCCCAGCGGGGGAGGGCACCGGGGAGCTGTTTTTT.

CDR3 sequence: CASSYSGDTDTQYF. Written as DNA, the CDR3 is TGTGCCAGCAGTTACTCGGGAGACACAGATACGCAGTATTTT. This chain links TRBV6-5 with TRBJ2-3; weak D call: TRBD2 (5 bases). The CDR3 runs to 14 residues. CDR1 and CDR2 (germline): MNHEY, SVGAGI. V lost 0 bases, J lost 2 bases, and 6 bases lay in between.

Concerning this clonotype: Mismatch with germline at one junction end may stem from a read error. The chain carries TRBV3-1 and TRBJ2-1, with 16 bases matching TRBD2. CDR3 length equals 15 residues. Per the germline V gene, CDR1 is LGHDT and CDR2 is YNNKEL (reference sequence). The CDR3 coding sequence is TGTGCCGGCAGCCCGGGACTAGCGGGGGGGCCTGAGCAGTTCTTC. It specifies CAGSPGLAGGPEQFF.

This sequence joins TRBV5-1 and TRBJ2-5; TRBD1 aligns across 12 bases. Trimming at V came to 3 bases and at J to 4 bases, leaving 4 bases not matched to a gene. The germline CDR1 and CDR2 sequences are SGHRS and YFSETQ. There are 15 residues in the CDR3. DNA of the CDR3: TGCGCCAGCAGCTCTCCGGGACAGGGGGCAGAGACCCAGTACTTC. Translation: CASSSPGQGAETQYF.

This chain's CDR3 is CASSLDPAAEAFF. The CDR3 bases are TGTGCCAGCAGCCTTGACCCCGCCGCTGAAGCTTTCTTT. The rearrangement joins TRBV7-2 to TRBJ1-1, with D hard to call. The V gene's germline CDR1 is SGHTA and CDR2 FQGNSA. The V gene lost 5 bases and the J gene lost 6 bases, with 13 bases spanning the gap. This CDR3 has 13 residues.

This chain joins TRBV29-1 and TRBJ2-7; possible D gene TRBD1, 5 bases. This CDR3 spans 12 amino acids. V gave up 8 bases and J gave up 2 bases, with 13 bases separating them. The V gene's germline CDR1 is SQVTM and CDR2 ANQGSEA. This CDR3 is CSIGHGPYEQYF. The CDR3 DNA is TGCAGCATCGGACACGGTCCCTACGAGCAGTACTTC.

The chain recombines TRBV5-1 with TRBJ1-1; weak D call: TRBD1 (6 bases). The CDR3 runs to 12 residues. V gave up 3 bases and J gave up 6 bases, with 9 bases separating them. Germline-derived CDR1 and CDR2 are SGHRS and YFSETQ. CDR3 region: CASSSQGPEAFF. For the CDR3, the DNA is TGCGCCAGCAGCTCCCAGGGGCCTGAAGCTTTCTTT.

The chain has TRBV6-5 and TRBJ1-5; 8 nucleotides align to TRBD1. Germline V CDR1 and CDR2: MNHEY, SVGAGI. With V trimmed by 6 bases and J by 5 bases, 9 bases remained unmatched. The CDR3 is 15 amino acids. The CDR3 loop is CASSATGGKYQPQHF. The CDR3 coding sequence is TGTGCCAGCAGCGCTACAGGGGGGAAGTATCAGCCCCAGCATTTT.

On this clonotype: This may come from a read error, since a much larger clone is one base off. The chain uses TRBV10-3 and TRBJ2-5; a weak D match, TRBD1 (8 bases). Germline lookup yields CDR1 ENHRY and CDR2 SYGVKD. The CDR3 spans 14 residues. The CDR3 protein is CAVSGEGQERTQYF. In DNA form, the CDR3 reads TGTGCCGTCAGTGGGGAGGGACAGGAGAGAACCCAGTACTTC.

V and J are TRBV7-8 and TRBJ1-5; D unresolved. The CDR3 has 14 amino acids. Germline lookup yields CDR1 SGHVS and CDR2 FQNEAQ. V dropped 6 bases and J dropped 9 bases, with 18 bases sitting between them. The CDR3 here is CASSQTETAWPQHF. CDR3 nucleotide sequence: TGTGCCAGCAGTCAGACTGAGACGGCCTGGCCCCAGCATTTT.

This clonotype was seen a handful of times. The chain joins TRBV6-5 to TRBJ2-7; no clear D. Germline V gene sequence: CDR1 MNHEY, CDR2 SVGAGI. V lost 4 bases and J 0 bases, leaving 13 bases between the germline ends. The CDR3 totals 15 residues. The CDR3 DNA reads TGTGCCAGCAGTTCCCTCAGATTCCTCTCCTACGAGCAGTACTTC. This translates into CASSSLRFLSYEQYF.

The genes are TRBV4-2 and TRBJ2-1; D is perhaps TRBD1 (6 bases). V lost 1 base and J lost 14, with 15 bases in between. The germline V gene has CDR1 LGHNA and CDR2 YNFKEQ. The length of the CDR3 is 13 residues. DNA of the CDR3: TGTGCCAGCAGCCAAGCCGACCAGGGGTTAAAGTTCTTC. Its translation: CASSQADQGLKFF.

The chain uses TRBV10-3 and TRBJ2-3, with TRBD2 matching over 8 bases. The germline CDR1 and CDR2 sequences are ENHRY and SYGVKD. The ends lost 2 bases at V and 0 bases at J; junction bases unmatched: 10. This CDR3 contains 18 residues. CDR3 sequence reads: CAISEPTLAGLSTDTQYF. The CDR3 DNA reads TGTGCCATCAGTGAGCCGACCTTAGCGGGACTTAGCACAGATACGCAGTATTTT.

This chain links TRBV6-5 with TRBJ2-5; D is unclear. Looked up from germline, CDR1 is MNHEY and CDR2 is SVGAGI. The length of the CDR3 is 11 residues. The V gene lost 8 bases and the J gene lost 5 bases, with 9 bases spanning the gap. CDR3 amino acids: CASLVGETQYF. Written as DNA, the CDR3 is TGTGCCAGCTTGGTAGGGGAGACCCAGTACTTC.

This clonotype was recorded only once. The chain employs TRBV20-1 and TRBJ1-1; 8 positions match TRBD1. This CDR3 is built from 16 residues. The V segment lost 6 bases and the J segment 3 bases; nucleotides outside the gene matches: 15. Germline lookup yields CDR1 DFQATT and CDR2 SNEGSKA (reference sequence). CDR3 region: CSAAGIRGPRDTEAFF. The CDR3, as DNA: TGCAGTGCCGCAGGAATCAGGGGGCCAAGGGACACTGAAGCTTTCTTT.

In nucleotides, the CDR3 is TGCGCCAGCAGTTCGGGGGCAGGGCTCCCTGAGCAGTACTTC. It codes for CASSSGAGLPEQYF. This chain connects TRBV5-1 to TRBJ2-7; the D call may be TRBD1 or TRBD2 (6 bases each). V lost 5 bases to trimming and J lost 7 bases, with 19 bases between them. Germline V CDR1 and CDR2: SGHRS, YFSETQ. The CDR3 has 14 amino acids.

V and J are TRBV6-5 and TRBJ1-1; D is unresolved. Germline-derived CDR1 and CDR2 are MNHEY and SVGAGI. This CDR3 is 16 amino acids long. Trimming stripped 0 bases from V and 3 bases from J, with 14 bases between. The CDR3 loop is CASSYSFNLVDTEAFF. The CDR3 DNA is TGTGCCAGCAGTTACTCGTTTAATCTTGTGGACACTGAAGCTTTCTTT.